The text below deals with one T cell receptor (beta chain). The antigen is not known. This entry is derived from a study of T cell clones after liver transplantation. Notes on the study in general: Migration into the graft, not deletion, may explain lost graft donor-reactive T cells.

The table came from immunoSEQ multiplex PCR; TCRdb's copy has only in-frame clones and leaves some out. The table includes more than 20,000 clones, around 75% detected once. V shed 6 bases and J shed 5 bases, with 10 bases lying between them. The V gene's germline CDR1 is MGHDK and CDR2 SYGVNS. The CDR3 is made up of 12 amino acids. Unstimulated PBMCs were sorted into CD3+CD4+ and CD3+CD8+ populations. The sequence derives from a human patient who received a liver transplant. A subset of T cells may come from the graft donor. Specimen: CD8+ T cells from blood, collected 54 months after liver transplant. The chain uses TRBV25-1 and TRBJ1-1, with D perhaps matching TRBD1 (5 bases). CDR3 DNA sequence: TGTGCCAGCAGCGCCGGGGCGACTGAAGCTTTCTTT. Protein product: CASSAGATEAFF.